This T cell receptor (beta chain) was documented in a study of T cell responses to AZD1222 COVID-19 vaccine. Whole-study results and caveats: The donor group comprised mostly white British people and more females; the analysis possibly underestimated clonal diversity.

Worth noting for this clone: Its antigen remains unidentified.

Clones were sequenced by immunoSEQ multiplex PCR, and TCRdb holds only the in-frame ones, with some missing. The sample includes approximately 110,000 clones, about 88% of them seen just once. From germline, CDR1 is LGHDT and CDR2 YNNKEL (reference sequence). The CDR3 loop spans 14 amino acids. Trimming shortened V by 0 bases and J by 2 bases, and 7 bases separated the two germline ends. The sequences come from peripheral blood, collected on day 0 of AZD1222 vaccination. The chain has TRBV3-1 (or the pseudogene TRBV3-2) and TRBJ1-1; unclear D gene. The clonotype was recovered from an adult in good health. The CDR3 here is CASSQDLSNTEAFF. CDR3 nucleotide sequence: TGTGCCAGCAGCCAAGATTTGAGCAACACTGAAGCTTTCTTT.